The next 25 T cell receptor beta chains were all read from a single sample in a study of CD8 T cells in Susac syndrome. Random hexamers were used to reverse transcribe roughly 0.5 to 1 ug of RNA. TCRdb independently ran MiXCR on the immunoSEQ multiplex PCR reads; one entry per CDR3 protein. Of approximately 270,000 distinct CDR3 sequences in the sample, around 95% were seen once. The sample was CD4+ T cells from PBMCs. Every receptor here comes from a human donor with multiple sclerosis.

In its sample, this clonotype was seen once. This chain uses TRBV20-1 with TRBJ2-7, with D hard to call. The CDR3 has 11 residues. The ends were cut back, 6 bases at V and 3 bases at J, with 9 bases in the middle. Germline loops: CDR1 DFQATT, CDR2 SNEGSKA (reference sequence). The CDR3: CSATTIYEQYF. CDR3 coding DNA: TGCAGTGCAACAACCATCTACGAGCAGTACTTC.

The chain couples TRBV23-1 to TRBJ1-2, with 9 positions matching TRBD1. TRBV23-1 is an ORF, with its function uncertain. V gave up 2 bases and J gave up 1 base; unmatched junction bases: 5. The CDR3 consists of 16 residues. CDR3 in amino acids: CASSQRRQGGNYGYTF. Here the CDR3 DNA reads TGCGCCAGCAGTCAACGCCGACAGGGGGGTAACTATGGCTACACCTTC.

V and J are TRBV4-1 and TRBJ2-1; D is perhaps TRBD1 (7 bases). Trimming took 0 bases from V and 0 from J, leaving 12 bases between them. Germline V gene data show CDR1 as MGHRA and CDR2 as YSYEKL. The CDR3 has 17 residues. CDR3 residues: CASSQDRRDSSYNEQFF. The CDR3 nucleotides are TGCGCCAGCAGCCAAGATCGGCGGGACAGCTCCTACAATGAGCAGTTCTTC.

Turning to this clonotype: The junction and the germline gene differ at one end; a read error may be behind it. CDR3 sequence (DNA): TGCGCCAGCAGCCCTGTACCCACAGGGAACTCTGAAGCTTTCTTT. It is translated as CASSPVPTGNSEAFF. The rearrangement links TRBV4-1 to TRBJ1-1, with D perhaps matching TRBD1 (6 bases). The V gene's germline CDR1 is MGHRA and CDR2 YSYEKL. This CDR3 region has 15 residues.

The chain uses TRBV24-1 and TRBJ2-3, with 10 bases identical to TRBD2. With 0 bases clipped from V and 2 bases from J, the junction kept 1 base outside the gene matches. CDR1 is KGHDR and CDR2 is SFDVKD in the germline V gene. The CDR3 contains 16 residues. The CDR3 loop is CATSDLTSGNTDTQYF. The CDR3 DNA follows: TGTGCCACCAGTGATTTGACTAGCGGGAACACAGATACGCAGTATTTT.

V and J are TRBV5-1 and TRBJ2-3; D might be TRBD1 or TRBD2, each matching 6 bases. This CDR3 contains 16 residues. Trimming took 3 bases from V and 4 from J, leaving 18 bases between them. The germline V gene has CDR1 SGHRS and CDR2 YFSETQ. The CDR3 nucleotides are TGCGCCAGCAGCTACGGGGGCCCGATTCAAGCAGATACGCAGTATTTT. Its translation is CASSYGGPIQADTQYF.

The gene calls are TRBV27 and TRBJ1-3; D perhaps matches TRBD1 (6 bases). The V gene's germline CDR1 is MNHEY and CDR2 SMNVEV (reference sequence). V dropped 4 bases and J dropped 0 bases, with 10 bases sitting between them. The CDR3 has 15 residues. This CDR3 is CASSSRQDSGNTIYF. The CDR3 DNA sequence: TGTGCCAGCAGTTCCCGACAGGACTCTGGAAACACCATATATTTT.

The chain employs TRBV29-1 and TRBJ2-7; 9 positions match TRBD1. The length of the CDR3 is 14 residues. Germline CDR1 reads SQVTM; CDR2 reads ANQGSEA. The junction had 10 bases not matched to a gene; V was cut back by 7 bases and J by 3 bases. Written as DNA, the CDR3 is TGCAGCGCTACACTCCGGGACAGGGTCTACGAGCAGTACGTC. This encodes CSATLRDRVYEQYV.

This chain links TRBV29-1 with TRBJ1-3; the D is unclear. V lost 5 bases to trimming and J lost 0 bases, with 8 bases between them. The CDR3 loop spans 13 amino acids. Germline V lookup: CDR1 SQVTM, CDR2 ANQGSEA. The CDR3: CSVRHGSGNTIYF. The CDR3 nucleotides are TGCAGCGTTCGACACGGCTCTGGAAACACCATATATTTT.

The chain couples TRBV6-1 to TRBJ2-7; D might be TRBD2 (6 bases). This CDR3 region has 13 residues. V was cut by 10 bases and J by 6 bases, with 19 bases left in between. Germline values: CDR1 MNHNS, CDR2 SASEGT. CDR3 sequence reads: CATRWTGVGEQYF. As DNA, the CDR3 is TGTGCCACCCGGTGGACGGGGGTCGGCGAGCAGTACTTC.

CDR3 in amino acids: CASSSGLDRGNIQYF. The CDR3 coding sequence is TGTGCCAGCAGTTCTGGACTGGACAGGGGAAACATTCAGTACTTC. The chain links TRBV2 to TRBJ2-4, with 9 bases matching TRBD1. The CDR3 sequence is 15 residues long. Germline values: CDR1 SNHLY, CDR2 FYNNEI. Trimming cost V 5 bases and J 6 bases; bases outside gene matches: 8. Supplemented by reference TRBV2 and TRBJ2-4, the full variable domain reads EPEVTQTPSHQVTQMGQEVILRCVPISNHLYFYWYRQILGQKVEFLVSFYNNEISEKSEIFDDQFSVERPDGSNFTLKIRSTKLEDSAMYFCASSSGLDRGNIQYFGAGTRLSVL.

The rearrangement joins TRBV21-1 to TRBJ1-5. TRBV21-1 is a pseudogene locus. This CDR3 is built from 18 residues. CDR3 coding DNA: TGTGCCAGCAGCCCCCGGAAACATACGGGGGGCCGCAATCAGCCCCAGCATTTT. Protein product: CASSPRKHTGGRNQPQHF.

The rearrangement joins TRBV14 to TRBJ2-5; 7 bases align to TRBD1. The germline CDR1 and CDR2 sequences are SGHDN and FVKESK. The CDR3 totals 12 residues. The V segment lost 5 bases and the J segment 7 bases; nucleotides outside the gene matches: 4. The CDR3, as DNA: TGTGCCAGCAGCTGGGGACAGATGACCCAGTACTTC. Protein: CASSWGQMTQYF. The variable domain in full, completed from reference TRBV14 and TRBJ2-5, reads EAGVTQFPSHSVIEKGQTVTLRCDPISGHDNLYWYRRVMGKEIKFLLHFVKESKQDESGMPNNRFLAERTGGTYSTLKVQPAELEDSGVYFCASSWGQMTQYFGPGTRLLVL.

In its sample, this clonotype was seen once. V usage is TRBV20-1 and J usage is TRBJ2-3, with 12 bases fitting TRBD1. From germline, CDR1 is DFQATT and CDR2 SNEGSKA (reference sequence). This CDR3 has 14 amino acids. The junction had 1 base not matched to a gene; V was cut back by 6 bases and J by 0 bases. Here the CDR3 DNA reads TGCAGTGCGGGACAGGGGGCGAGCACAGATACGCAGTATTTT. Encoded protein: CSAGQGASTDTQYF.

The genes are TRBV7-9 and TRBJ2-4, with 8 bases fitting TRBD1. CDR1 and CDR2 from the germline V gene are SEHNR and FQNEAQ (reference sequence). V trimming: 7 bases; J trimming: 1 base; junction bases outside the gene matches: 3. CDR3 length: 14 residues. The DNA for the CDR3 is TGTGCCAGCACAGGGGGCCGGGCCAAAAACATTCAGTACTTC. Translated, it gives CASTGGRAKNIQYF.

This chain joins TRBV2 and TRBJ2-7; D remains unclear. The CDR3 runs to 12 residues. Germline V gene data show CDR1 as SNHLY and CDR2 as FYNNEI. The V end was cut by 6 bases, the J end by 3 bases, with 9 bases between. The CDR3 reads CASSSMGYEQYV. As DNA, the CDR3 is TGTGCCAGCAGCTCCATGGGCTACGAGCAGTACGTC.

The genes are TRBV19 and TRBJ1-3; tentatively, D is TRBD1 (5 bases). The germline V gene encodes CDR1 LNHDA and CDR2 SQIVND (reference sequence). V lost 10 bases to trimming and J lost 2 bases, with 12 bases between them. The CDR3 sequence is 13 residues long. This CDR3 reads CATRGLAGNTIYF. CDR3 coding DNA: TGTGCCACCCGGGGCTTAGCTGGAAACACCATATATTTT. Filled out from reference TRBV19 and TRBJ1-3, the complete variable domain reads DGGITQSPKYLFRKEGQNVTLSCEQNLNHDAMYWYRQDPGQGLRLIYYSQIVNDFQKGDIAEGYSVSREKKESFPLTVTSAQKNPTAFYLCATRGLAGNTIYFGEGSWLTVV.

This clonotype appeared a single time. The chain's CDR3 is CASSFLQGQRNQPQHF. Written as DNA, the CDR3 is TGTGCCAGTAGTTTCCTACAGGGCCAACGCAATCAGCCCCAGCATTTT. The rearrangement links TRBV19 to TRBJ1-5, with D perhaps matching TRBD1 (6 bases). CDR1 LNHDA and CDR2 SQIVND come from the germline V gene (reference sequence). V lost 5 bases, J lost 2 bases, and 16 bases lay in between. The CDR3 is made up of 16 amino acids.

The rearrangement uses TRBV2 and TRBJ2-3, with a possible D match to TRBD2 (5 bases). V lost 3 bases and J 6 bases, leaving 13 bases between the germline ends. Germline assignment: CDR1 SNHLY and CDR2 FYNNEI. This CDR3 comprises 14 residues. Here the CDR3 DNA reads TGTGCCAGCAGTGACAGGCTAGCAGCCGATACGCAGTATTTT. This gives the protein CASSDRLAADTQYF.

This chain uses TRBV13 with TRBJ1-2; D remains unclear. CDR3 size: 12 residues. The V gene lost 1 base and the J gene lost 8 bases, with 8 bases spanning the gap. Germline CDR1 reads PRHDT; CDR2 reads FYEKMQ (reference sequence). In DNA, the CDR3 is TGTGCCAGCAGCTTAGCCCTCCGGGGCTACACCTTC. It is translated as CASSLALRGYTF.

The chain couples TRBV19 to TRBJ2-2; tentative D call: TRBD1 (5 bases). The CDR3 is 13 residues long. Trimming cost V 5 bases and J 6 bases, with 10 bases left between them. The germline gives CDR1 LNHDA, CDR2 SQIVND (reference sequence). The CDR3 is CASSVQGAGELFF. CDR3 nucleotide sequence: TGTGCCAGTAGTGTCCAGGGCGCCGGGGAGCTGTTTTTT.

This sequence joins TRBV7-9 and TRBJ2-1; a possible D gene is TRBD1 (5 bases). Trimming shortened V by 6 bases and J by 0 bases, and 12 bases separated the two germline ends. Germline lookup yields CDR1 SEHNR and CDR2 FQNEAQ (reference sequence). This CDR3 is built from 15 residues. CDR3 in DNA: TGTGCCAGCAGGCCCCGACAGAGCTCCTACAATGAGCAGTTCTTC. Encoded protein: CASRPRQSSYNEQFF.

This clonotype was observed once. For the CDR3, the DNA is TGCGCCAGCAGACAGAGCGGGAGGGAGTACAATGAGCAGTTCTTC. This gives the protein CASRQSGREYNEQFF. V gene TRBV5-1 combines with J gene TRBJ2-1; 10 bases align to TRBD2. Germline CDR1 and CDR2: SGHRS and YFSETQ. This CDR3 has 15 amino acids. The trim removed 5 bases at V and 4 bases at J, leaving 6 bases unmatched.

This clonotype was picked up one time. At one of its ends the junction is not consistent with the germline gene, which may arise from a read error. This chain uses TRBV14 with TRBJ1-2, with D uncertain. CDR3 size: 12 residues. Germline V gives CDR1 SGHDN, CDR2 FVKESK. CDR3 sequence reads: CASSQASEAVAF. The CDR3 nucleotides read TGTGCCAGCAGCCAAGCGAGCGAGGCCGTTGCCTTC.

The J gene is TRBJ2-5, the V gene TRBV20-1; D is unclear. Germline CDR1 and CDR2: DFQATT and SNEGSKA (reference sequence). The V gene lost 3 bases and the J gene lost 5 bases, with 10 bases spanning the gap. The CDR3 has 12 amino acids. CDR3 protein: CSASPSVETQYF. Written as DNA, the CDR3 is TGCAGTGCTAGTCCCAGCGTCGAGACCCAGTACTTC.